This TCR beta chain was identified in a study of T-cell memory formation after mild COVID-19. TCRdb re-called the 5' RACE reads through MiXCR, storing one row per CDR3 protein. The repertoire consists of 210,000 or so distinct CDR3 sequences, with around 30% occurring once and the leading ten covering more than 9.5%. Trimming removed 2 bases from V and 8 bases from J; junction bases left unmatched: 6. The CDR3 totals 14 residues. Germline V gene data show CDR1 as SGHTA and CDR2 as FQGNSA. Material for sequencing was PBMCs or a T cell subset sorted from them (not recorded which). This chain uses TRBV7-2 with TRBJ2-3; TRBD2 agrees at 8 bases. The TCR sequence derives from an adult woman who had mild COVID-19 (a few samples of this study predate the infection). Cell type and time point are not known. The CDR3 DNA is TGTGCCAGCAGCTTAACCCGGGAGGGGGGTACGCAGTATTTT. Translating it yields CASSLTREGGTQYF.